This TCR beta chain appears in the sequencing data of a study of Ad26.COV2.S vaccination and SARS-CoV-2 variants. The CDR3 loop spans 15 amino acids. Losses at the gene ends were 4 bases for V and 2 bases for J; bases not matched to a gene: 9. Germline V gene data show CDR1 as SGHDT and CDR2 as YYEEEE. The treatment was: around 19 received Ad26.COV2.S at low or high dose, single or two shots; 5 received placebo; per-sample allocation not given. At day 63 after the first vaccine or placebo injection, samples were drawn. The method was immunoSEQ multiplex PCR; TCRdb's version includes in-frame clones alone and lacks a portion of them. The sample shows roughly 350,000 clones, around nine tenths of them seen only once.

Here the sequenced sample was peripheral blood, taken in a trial of Ad26.COV2.S vaccine versus placebo. This sequence originates from a person between 18 and 65 years old who received the Ad26.COV2.S COVID-19 vaccine or a placebo. J is TRBJ2-7 and V is TRBV5-6; 7 bases agree with TRBD1. Here the CDR3 DNA reads TGTGCCAGCAGCCCCCGACAGGGAATGACCTACGAGCAGTACTTC. Amino acids: CASSPRQGMTYEQYF.